This entry lists 8 T cell receptor beta chains sequenced from one sample in a study of Graves' ophthalmopathy and Graves' hyperthyroidism. Amplified material comprised TCR beta CDR3 regions derived from RNA transcripts. First-round RT-PCR employed HTBI primers, with a second-round multiplex PCR after it. TCRdb passed the multiplex PCR reads through MiXCR, listing each CDR3 protein once. The table records under 250,000 distinct CDR3 sequences, 20% to 25% of them present only once. Material: peripheral blood. These receptors were obtained from a woman in her 50s with Graves' ophthalmopathy.

This clonotype was found many times. The chain combines TRBV7-2 with TRBJ2-5; TRBD1 might be the D (6 bases). With 6 bases removed from V and 2 bases from J, the gap between germline ends came to 16 bases. Germline V gene data show CDR1 as SGHTA and CDR2 as FQGNSA. CDR3 length: 15 amino acids. CDR3: CASRSGGVGQETQYF. The CDR3 DNA reads as TGTGCCAGCAGGAGTGGGGGCGTTGGGCAAGAGACCCAGTACTTC.

CDR3 residues: CASTYVGLAGDEQFF. DNA for the CDR3: TGTGCCAGCACTTACGTGGGACTAGCGGGAGACGAGCAGTTCTTC. The J gene is TRBJ2-1, the V gene TRBV2; 14 positions match TRBD2. Germline CDR1 is SNHLY and CDR2 is FYNNEI. V shed 7 bases and J 10 bases; nucleotides not matched to a gene: 9. This CDR3 is built from 15 residues.

This clonotype was counted at least ten times. J is TRBJ2-7 and V is TRBV28; D tentatively reads TRBD1 or TRBD2 (6 bases each). This CDR3 has 14 amino acids. Germline assignment: CDR1 MDHEN and CDR2 SYDVKM. Trimming pared 7 bases from V and 4 bases from J, leaving 17 bases between. As DNA, the CDR3 is TGTGCCAGCACCACAGGGAGGCCCTCGTACGAGCAGTACTTC. The encoded protein is CASTTGRPSYEQYF.

This clonotype was counted ten times or more. The chain employs TRBV19 and TRBJ2-5; 9 nucleotides agree with TRBD1. CDR3 length: 13 amino acids. From germline, CDR1 is LNHDA and CDR2 SQIVND (reference sequence). V trimming: 6 bases; J trimming: 5 bases; junction bases outside the gene matches: 4. The CDR3: CASRKQGAETQYF. The CDR3 DNA follows: TGTGCCAGTAGAAAACAGGGGGCTGAGACCCAGTACTTC.

V gene TRBV5-1 combines with J gene TRBJ2-7; D remains unclear. There are 13 residues in the CDR3. From germline, CDR1 is SGHRS and CDR2 YFSETQ. Trimming removed 0 bases at V and 2 bases at J, with 6 bases between. The CDR3 bases are TGCGCCAGCAGCTTGGTAGGCCCCTACGAGCAGTACTTC. Translating it yields CASSLVGPYEQYF.

This clonotype showed up many times. CDR3 sequence: CASSLDRSAGAFF. CDR3 DNA: TGTGCCAGCAGCTTAGACAGGTCCGCGGGAGCTTTCTTT. The chain combines TRBV7-8 with TRBJ1-1; D is perhaps TRBD1 (5 bases). Germline V gene sequence: CDR1 SGHVS, CDR2 FQNEAQ. The CDR3 has 13 residues. V gave up 1 base and J gave up 10 bases, with 13 bases separating them.

At least ten counts were recorded for this clonotype. This chain joins TRBV2 and TRBJ1-2, with 8 bases identical to TRBD1. Germline V gene lookup returns CDR1 SNHLY and CDR2 FYNNEI. V shed 0 bases, J shed 6 bases, and the junction held 3 bases outside the gene matches. The CDR3 spans 14 residues. CDR3 sequence reads: CASSEAWTGNGYTF. Here the CDR3 DNA reads TGTGCCAGCAGTGAAGCGTGGACAGGGAATGGCTACACCTTC.

This clonotype was picked up many times. This may be a read error: a much more frequent sequence differs by one nucleotide. J is TRBJ1-6 and V is TRBV12-3 or TRBV12-4, with D possibly being TRBD1 (6 bases). CDR3 size: 16 residues. V shed 8 bases and J shed 9 bases, with 23 bases lying between them. As DNA, the CDR3 is TGTGCCAGCTCCCCCAGGGGTGGGGCAGGGAGTTCACCCCTCCACTTT. It is translated as CASSPRGGAGSSPLHF.